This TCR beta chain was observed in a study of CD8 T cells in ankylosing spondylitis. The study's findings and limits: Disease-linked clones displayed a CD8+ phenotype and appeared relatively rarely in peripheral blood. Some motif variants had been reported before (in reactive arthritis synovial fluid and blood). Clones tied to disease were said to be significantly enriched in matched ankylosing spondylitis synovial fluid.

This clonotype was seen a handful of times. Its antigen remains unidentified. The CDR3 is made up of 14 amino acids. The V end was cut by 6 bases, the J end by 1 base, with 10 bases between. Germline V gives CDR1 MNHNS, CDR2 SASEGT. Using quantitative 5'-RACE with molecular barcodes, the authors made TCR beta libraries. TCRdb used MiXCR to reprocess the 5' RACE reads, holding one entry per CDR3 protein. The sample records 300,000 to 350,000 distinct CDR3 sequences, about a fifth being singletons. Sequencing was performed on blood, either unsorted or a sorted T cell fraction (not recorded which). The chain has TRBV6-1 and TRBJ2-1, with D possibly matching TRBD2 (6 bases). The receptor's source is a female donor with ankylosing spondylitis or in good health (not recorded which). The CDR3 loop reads CASRTSRSYNEQFF. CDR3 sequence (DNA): TGTGCCAGCAGAACTAGCAGGTCCTACAATGAGCAGTTCTTC.